One and the same sample provided the 18 T cell receptor beta chains below, sequenced in a study of shared clonotypes between healthy human individuals. Method: immunoSEQ multiplex PCR; TCRdb's copy keeps in-frame clones and lacks some. The sample includes roughly 2.4 million clones, more than 90% of them seen just once. The sequenced material came from naive CD4+ T cells sorted from blood. Subset given: CD45RA+ positively selected. These receptors came from a man between 18 and 29 years old in good health.

The chain links TRBV7-2 to TRBJ2-7; 9 bases match TRBD2. This CDR3 comprises 14 residues. CDR1 SGHTA and CDR2 FQGNSA come from the germline V gene. Germline trimming cut 7 bases from V and 3 bases from J; bases unmatched to any gene: 7. The CDR3 nucleotides are TGTGCCAGCAATGCTCCTAGCGGGATCTACGAGCAGTACTTC. Protein sequence: CASNAPSGIYEQYF.

This clone was detected only once. CDR3 in DNA: TGTGCCAGCAGCTCTTACAGGACCCCGGATACGCAGTATTTT. Protein: CASSSYRTPDTQYF. The chain recombines TRBV7-2 with TRBJ2-3, with D perhaps TRBD1 (5 bases). Trimming took 4 bases from V and 6 from J, leaving 14 bases between them. The CDR3 totals 14 residues. The V gene's germline CDR1 is SGHTA and CDR2 FQGNSA.

Comment on this clone: The same CDR3 also results from other DNA sequences found in this sample. V is TRBV6-5 and J is TRBJ2-1, with TRBD2 matching 8 bases. This CDR3 is 13 amino acids long. The V gene's germline CDR1 is MNHEY and CDR2 SVGAGI. With 6 bases clipped from V and 7 bases from J, the junction kept 5 bases outside the gene matches. CDR3 amino acids: CASSPGGGNEQFF. DNA for the CDR3: TGTGCCAGCAGCCCCGGGGGGGGTAATGAGCAGTTCTTC.

The rearrangement links TRBV7-9 to TRBJ2-5, with TRBD1 identical over 11 bases. There are 15 residues in the CDR3. Germline V CDR1 and CDR2: SEHNR, FQNEAQ (reference sequence). J was trimmed by 3 bases and V by 5 bases; bases with no gene match: 5. In DNA form, the CDR3 reads TGTGCCAGCAGCCGTTGGACAGGGGGCAAAGAGACCCAGTACTTC. Protein product: CASSRWTGGKETQYF. Complete variable domain (other parts from reference TRBV7-9 and TRBJ2-5): DTGVSQNPRHKITKRGQNVTFRCDPISEHNRLYWYRQTLGQGPEFLTYFQNEAQLEKSRLLSDRFSAERPKGSFSTLEIQRTEQGDSAMYLCASSRWTGGKETQYFGPGTRLLVL.

The rearrangement links TRBV5-1 to TRBJ1-1; D is unresolved. The V end was cut by 5 bases, the J end by 1 base, with 12 bases between. Germline CDR1 is SGHRS and CDR2 is YFSETQ. The CDR3 spans 14 residues. The CDR3 DNA reads as TGCGCCAGCAGGCCCTGGGCAGGGAACACTGAAGCTTTCTTT. It is translated as CASRPWAGNTEAFF. Complete variable domain (other parts from reference TRBV5-1 and TRBJ1-1): KAGVTQTPRYLIKTRGQQVTLSCSPISGHRSVSWYQQTPGQGLQFLFEYFSETQRNKGNFPGRFSGRQFSNSRSEMNVSTLELGDSALYLCASRPWAGNTEAFFGQGTRLTVV.

This sequence joins TRBV19 and TRBJ1-5, with 9 bases identical to TRBD1. Germline trimming cut 6 bases from V and 2 bases from J; bases unmatched to any gene: 5. Germline CDR1 reads LNHDA; CDR2 reads SQIVND (reference sequence). The CDR3 length is 15 residues. The CDR3 bases are TGTGCCAGTAGCGGACAGGGGATAGGCAATCAGCCCCAGCATTTT. This codes for CASSGQGIGNQPQHF.

This clone was observed a single time. The V call is TRBV19, the J call TRBJ1-6; D unresolved. This CDR3 has 15 amino acids. Germline loops: CDR1 LNHDA, CDR2 SQIVND (reference sequence). Trimming shortened V by 3 bases and J by 5 bases, and 11 bases separated the two germline ends. The CDR3 protein is CASSISDLDNSPLHF. CDR3 bases: TGTGCCAGTAGTATCTCAGACCTCGATAATTCACCCCTCCACTTT.

The chain carries TRBV25-1 and TRBJ2-2; D unresolved. The germline V gene encodes CDR1 MGHDK and CDR2 SYGVNS. The CDR3 length is 15 residues. V lost 3 bases and J 2 bases, leaving 10 bases between the germline ends. For the CDR3, the DNA is TGTGCCAGCAGTGAGACGAGGACCAACACCGGGGAGCTGTTTTTT. It codes for CASSETRTNTGELFF. Full variable domain (outside the CDR3, taken from reference TRBV25-1 and TRBJ2-2): EADIYQTPRYLVIGTGKKITLECSQTMGHDKMYWYQQDPGMELHLIHYSYGVNSTEKGDLSSESTVSRIRTEHFPLTLESARPSHTSQYLCASSETRTNTGELFFGEGSRLTVL.

This rearrangement joins TRBV2 to TRBJ1-5; 9 bases agree with TRBD1. With 2 bases clipped from V and 6 bases from J, the junction kept 2 bases outside the gene matches. Germline V CDR1 and CDR2: SNHLY, FYNNEI. The CDR3 length is 14 residues. The chain's CDR3 is CASSEWTGVQPQHF. Written as DNA, the CDR3 is TGTGCCAGCAGTGAATGGACAGGGGTTCAGCCCCAGCATTTT.

As for this clone: Additional DNA sequences in this sample encode the identical CDR3. The rearrangement uses TRBV18 and TRBJ2-2; either TRBD1 or TRBD2 may fit D (5 bases each). V lost 2 bases and J lost 0, with 7 bases in between. The germline V gene encodes CDR1 KGHSH and CDR2 LQKENI. This CDR3 spans 15 amino acids. CDR3: CASSPGTTNTGELFF. CDR3 bases: TGTGCCAGCTCACCAGGGACCACGAACACCGGGGAGCTGTTTTTT.

To note about this clone: The identical CDR3 is also encoded by other nucleotide sequences in the sample. The J gene is TRBJ2-7, the V gene TRBV30; 9 nucleotides match TRBD1. Germline V gene data show CDR1 as GTSNPN and CDR2 as SVGIG (reference sequence). J was trimmed by 3 bases and V by 3 bases; bases with no gene match: 0. The CDR3 length is 12 residues. CDR3 loop: CAWRGQGYEQYF. The CDR3, as DNA: TGTGCCTGGAGGGGACAGGGCTACGAGCAGTACTTC.

The rearrangement joins TRBV9 to TRBJ2-1; TRBD2 is a possible D gene (6 bases). The CDR3 loop spans 15 amino acids. V was cut by 0 bases and J by 2 bases, with 9 bases left in between. Germline CDR1 reads SGDLS; CDR2 reads YYNGEE. CDR3 nucleotides: TGTGCCAGCAGCGTAGCGGGAGAGACCTACAATGAGCAGTTCTTC. It translates to CASSVAGETYNEQFF.

The chain combines TRBV6-6 with TRBJ1-6; 8 bases fit TRBD1. Trimming at V came to 2 bases and at J to 4 bases, leaving 1 base not matched to a gene. This CDR3 is built from 15 residues. CDR1 and CDR2 (germline): MNHNY, SVGAGI (reference sequence). CDR3 DNA: TGTGCCAGCAGTTACCAGGGGGCTTATAATTCACCCCTCCACTTT. Translated, it gives CASSYQGAYNSPLHF.

The chain uses TRBV6-5 and TRBJ2-4, with D possibly TRBD1 on 6 matching bases. The CDR3 length is 16 residues. V lost 4 bases and J 0 bases, leaving 13 bases between the germline ends. Looked up from germline, CDR1 is MNHEY and CDR2 is SVGAGI. As DNA, the CDR3 is TGTGCCAGCAGTTTATCGGACAGCATAGCCAAAAACATTCAGTACTTC. Protein: CASSLSDSIAKNIQYF.

This sequence joins TRBV6-1 and TRBJ1-5; D is unresolved. Germline CDR1 reads MNHNS; CDR2 reads SASEGT. The V end was cut by 5 bases, the J end by 1 base, with 9 bases between. The CDR3 is 14 residues long. DNA for the CDR3: TGTGCCAGCAGTCAGAACTGGAGCAATCAGCCCCAGCATTTT. Encoded protein: CASSQNWSNQPQHF.

The chain employs TRBV7-6 and TRBJ1-3, with D perhaps matching TRBD1 (6 bases). Looked up from germline, CDR1 is SGHVS and CDR2 is FNYEAQ. CDR3 length: 16 residues. The ends were cut back, 1 base at V and 2 bases at J, with 12 bases in the middle. This CDR3 is CASSLGLRGPGNTIYF. DNA of the CDR3: TGTGCCAGCAGCTTAGGTCTACGGGGGCCTGGAAACACCATATATTTT. The full variable domain, with the rest looked up from reference TRBV7-6 and TRBJ1-3, is GAGVSQSPRYKVTKRGQDVALRCDPISGHVSLYWYRQALGQGPEFLTYFNYEAQQDKSGLPNDRFSAERPEGSISTLTIQRTEQRDSAMYRCASSLGLRGPGNTIYFGEGSWLTVV.

The chain couples TRBV5-4 to TRBJ2-5, with 10 positions matching TRBD2. Germline V lookup: CDR1 SGHNT, CDR2 YYREEE (reference sequence). The CDR3 is 14 amino acids. J gave up 4 bases and V 4 bases, and 4 bases lay outside the gene matches. The CDR3 loop reads CASSPAGGRETQYF. The CDR3 nucleotides are TGTGCCAGCAGCCCAGCGGGGGGGCGAGAGACCCAGTACTTC.

The rearrangement links TRBV20-1 to TRBJ2-1; D tentatively fits TRBD1 or TRBD2 (6 bases each). In germline, CDR1 is DFQATT, CDR2 SNEGSKA (reference sequence). The CDR3 contains 11 residues. The germline V and J ends were trimmed by 5 bases and 14 bases, with 16 bases remaining between them. The CDR3 reads CSAPTGGGEFF. The DNA of the CDR3 is TGCAGTGCTCCCACCGGGGGCGGGGAGTTCTTC.